Each of the 23 T cell receptor beta chains below was sequenced from the same sample in a study of identical twins. In TCRdb, the 5' RACE reads were re-called with MiXCR into one record per CDR3 protein. The sample holds just under 650,000 distinct CDR3 sequences, about 7% seen once. The sample was also reused in another study, on yellow fever vaccine responses in identical twins.

The sample consisted of PBMCs. The receptors here all came from a woman between 18 and 30 years old in good health.

The genes are TRBV28 and TRBJ2-1, with D unclear. Germline loops: CDR1 MDHEN, CDR2 SYDVKM. This CDR3 has 14 residues. With 3 bases removed from V and 7 bases from J, the gap between germline ends came to 13 bases. The CDR3, as DNA: TGTGCCAGCAGTTTTAGCAATCCACCTAATGAGCAGTTCTTC. Translating it yields CASSFSNPPNEQFF. Full variable domain (remainder filled in from reference TRBV28 and TRBJ2-1): DVKVTQSSRYLVKRTGEKVFLECVQDMDHENMFWYRQDPGLGLRLIYFSYDVKMKEKGDIPEGYSVSREKKERFSLILESASTNQTSMYLCASSFSNPPNEQFFGPGTRLTVL.

V gene TRBV7-3 combines with J gene TRBJ2-1; a possible D gene is TRBD1 (6 bases). This CDR3 has 15 residues. CDR1 is SGHTA, CDR2 FQGTGA, per germline. V lost 2 bases to trimming and J lost 6 bases, with 14 bases between them. The CDR3 DNA reads as TGTGCCAGCAGCTTAGTGCCGGGACAAGGCAATGAGCAGTTCTTC. Translated: CASSLVPGQGNEQFF.

This clonotype was observed at least ten times. The CDR3 coding sequence is TGCAGTGCTAGTGGGACAGGGTCCCACGAGCAGTACTTC. It yields the protein CSASGTGSHEQYF. This chain links TRBV20-1 with TRBJ2-7; 9 bases match TRBD1. The CDR3 totals 13 residues. Looked up from germline, CDR1 is DFQATT and CDR2 is SNEGSKA (reference sequence). The ends lost 3 bases at V and 5 bases at J; junction bases unmatched: 5.

This clonotype occurred a few times. The rearrangement uses TRBV11-2 and TRBJ2-1; D might be TRBD2 (6 bases). Germline lookup yields CDR1 SGHAT and CDR2 FQNNGV. V was trimmed by 1 base and J by 5 bases, leaving 12 bases between them. This CDR3 is 15 amino acids long. CDR3 coding DNA: TGTGCCAGCAGCTTAGTACGGGGAGGAGACAATGAGCAGTTCTTC. Its translation: CASSLVRGGDNEQFF. Full variable domain (outside the CDR3, taken from reference TRBV11-2 and TRBJ2-1): EAGVAQSPRYKIIEKRQSVAFWCNPISGHATLYWYQQILGQGPKLLIQFQNNGVVDDSQLPKDRFSAERLKGVDSTLKIQPAKLEDSAVYLCASSLVRGGDNEQFFGPGTRLTVL.

The chain combines TRBV20-1 with TRBJ2-1; TRBD2 matches at 12 bases. V shed 0 bases and J 8 bases; nucleotides not matched to a gene: 11. This CDR3 is built from 17 residues. Germline V gene data show CDR1 as DFQATT and CDR2 as SNEGSKA (reference sequence). The CDR3 loop is CSARDPYSSGRVYEQFF. CDR3 nucleotide sequence: TGCAGTGCTAGAGATCCTTATTCTAGCGGGAGGGTTTATGAGCAGTTCTTC.

The chain is built from TRBV11-2 and TRBJ2-2; 9 nucleotides agree with TRBD1. In germline, CDR1 is SGHAT, CDR2 FQNNGV. The CDR3 loop spans 15 amino acids. Trimming removed 3 bases from V and 6 bases from J; junction bases left unmatched: 5. The CDR3 loop reads CASSFGGQGAGELFF. CDR3 sequence (DNA): TGTGCCAGCAGCTTTGGGGGACAGGGTGCCGGGGAGCTGTTTTTT.

This clonotype occurred many times. The chain recombines TRBV4-1 with TRBJ2-5; 7 bases fit TRBD2. The CDR3 is 17 residues long. V lost 1 base and J lost 0; bases outside the gene matches: 8. The germline CDR1 and CDR2 sequences are MGHRA and YSYEKL. CDR3 protein: CASSQAKAGRNQETQYF. The CDR3 DNA sequence: TGCGCCAGCAGCCAAGCGAAAGCGGGACGGAACCAAGAGACCCAGTACTTC.

The chain employs TRBV5-1 and TRBJ2-1; 8 bases map to TRBD2. V was pared by 0 bases and J by 9 bases, with 11 bases of the junction left unmatched. The CDR3 length is 16 residues. Germline V gives CDR1 SGHRS, CDR2 YFSETQ. In DNA form, the CDR3 reads TGCGCCAGCAGCTTGGTATCGGCTAGCGGGTTCGGTGAGCAGTTCTTC. Translation gives CASSLVSASGFGEQFF. The full variable domain, completed using reference TRBV5-1 and TRBJ2-1, is KAGVTQTPRYLIKTRGQQVTLSCSPISGHRSVSWYQQTPGQGLQFLFEYFSETQRNKGNFPGRFSGRQFSNSRSEMNVSTLELGDSALYLCASSLVSASGFGEQFFGPGTRLTVL.

The V gene is TRBV9, the J gene TRBJ1-1; D ambiguous. This CDR3 spans 18 amino acids. The V end lost 0 bases, the J end lost 4 bases, and 22 bases lay between the germline ends. The germline V gene has CDR1 SGDLS and CDR2 YYNGEE. The CDR3 region is CASSVGGGQAEVGTEAFF. The CDR3 DNA sequence: TGTGCCAGCAGCGTAGGTGGAGGTCAGGCCGAGGTGGGCACTGAAGCTTTCTTT.

This clonotype was picked up a small number of times. The chain links TRBV12-3 or TRBV12-4 to TRBJ2-7; D is possibly TRBD2 (5 bases). Trimming took off 3 bases at V and 3 bases at J, with 12 bases between the two ends. CDR3 length equals 14 residues. The CDR3 DNA is TGTGCCAGCAGTTTGGACTTAGCGAACTACGAGCAGTACTTC. Protein: CASSLDLANYEQYF.

The chain links TRBV3-1 to TRBJ2-2, with TRBD1 matching 8 bases. The CDR3 consists of 18 residues. Trimming at V came to 4 bases and at J to 0 bases, leaving 10 bases not matched to a gene. Germline CDR1 LGHDT, CDR2 YNNKEL (reference sequence). CDR3 coding DNA: TGTGCCAGCAGCCTCGGGACAGGAAATCGCGCGAACACCGGGGAGCTGTTTTTT. Translated: CASSLGTGNRANTGELFF.

This clonotype was seen at least ten times. This chain joins TRBV6-1 and TRBJ1-1; D is ambiguous. The CDR3 sequence is 13 residues long. CDR1 and CDR2 from the germline V gene are MNHNS and SASEGT. V lost 8 bases and J lost 0, with 10 bases in between. CDR3 region: CASRAPMNTEAFF. In DNA form, the CDR3 reads TGTGCCAGCCGAGCTCCGATGAACACTGAAGCTTTCTTT.

This clonotype was observed a few times. The V gene is TRBV7-6, the J gene TRBJ1-5, with a possible D match to TRBD1 (6 bases). V lost 2 bases to trimming and J lost 7 bases, with 15 bases between them. The CDR3 has 15 amino acids. Germline V gives CDR1 SGHVS, CDR2 FNYEAQ. DNA for the CDR3: TGTGCCAGCAGCTTATTCGGGGGGGGGCAACAGCCCCAGCATTTT. The encoded protein is CASSLFGGGQQPQHF.

This clonotype came up a few times. J is TRBJ2-7 and V is TRBV4-1, with D possibly called TRBD1 or TRBD2 (5 bases each). CDR1 and CDR2 (germline): MGHRA, YSYEKL. Trimming stripped 0 bases from V and 6 bases from J, with 6 bases between. The length of the CDR3 is 12 residues. The CDR3 reads CASSQEGTEQYF. CDR3 bases: TGCGCCAGCAGCCAAGAGGGGACCGAGCAGTACTTC.

This clonotype was recorded a few times. The chain is built from TRBV12-3 or TRBV12-4 and TRBJ2-3; possibly TRBD2 for D (5 bases). V was trimmed by 5 bases and J by 7 bases, leaving 10 bases between them. The CDR3 totals 12 residues. The CDR3 DNA follows: TGTGCCAGCAGTCCCGGGAAAAATACGCAGTATTTT. This translates into CASSPGKNTQYF.

This clonotype was seen many times. The V call is TRBV20-1, the J call TRBJ2-1, with 9 positions matching TRBD2. The CDR3 spans 15 residues. J gave up 4 bases and V 1 base, and 5 bases lay outside the gene matches. The germline CDR1 and CDR2 sequences are DFQATT and SNEGSKA (reference sequence). The CDR3 spells CSARVVGLAYNEQFF. The CDR3 coding sequence is TGCAGTGCTAGAGTGGTAGGACTAGCGTACAATGAGCAGTTCTTC.

This clonotype was counted only a few times. This chain uses TRBV20-1 with TRBJ1-5, with 7 bases aligning to TRBD1. V trimming: 0 bases; J trimming: 4 bases; junction bases outside the gene matches: 3. Germline lookup yields CDR1 DFQATT and CDR2 SNEGSKA (reference sequence). This CDR3 is 14 amino acids long. In DNA form, the CDR3 reads TGCAGTGCTAGAGAGTCACAGGGGAATCAGCCCCAGCATTTT. Protein product: CSARESQGNQPQHF.

The chain has TRBV20-1 and TRBJ2-7; 9 positions agree with TRBD2. CDR3 length: 14 residues. With V trimmed by 3 bases and J by 7 bases, 10 bases remained unmatched. In germline, CDR1 is DFQATT, CDR2 SNEGSKA (reference sequence). Here the CDR3 DNA reads TGCAGTGCTAGTACAGCGGGAGGTTTAGAAGAGCAGTACTTC. Amino acid sequence: CSASTAGGLEEQYF.

The CDR3 DNA reads TGTGCCAGCAGCACCCGCACAGGGGACACTGAAGCTTTCTTT. Its translation: CASSTRTGDTEAFF. The chain couples TRBV9 to TRBJ1-1, with 7 bases aligning to TRBD1. The junction had 6 bases not matched to a gene; V was cut back by 4 bases and J by 3 bases. The V gene's germline CDR1 is SGDLS and CDR2 YYNGEE. CDR3 size: 14 residues.

This clonotype showed up many times. V and J are TRBV5-1 and TRBJ1-6; 7 positions match TRBD1. Germline V gene sequence: CDR1 SGHRS, CDR2 YFSETQ. V gave up 4 bases and J gave up 7 bases; unmatched junction bases: 11. The CDR3 loop spans 16 amino acids. The CDR3 reads CASSHDRVGGNSPLHF. CDR3 sequence (DNA): TGCGCCAGCAGCCATGACAGGGTAGGGGGAAATTCACCCCTCCACTTT.

Only a few counts were recorded for this clonotype. CDR3 coding DNA: TGTGCCACCAGTGACCCTGGTACCTATGGAGAGACCCAGTACTTC. It codes for CATSDPGTYGETQYF. This chain connects TRBV24-1 to TRBJ2-5, with unresolved D. Trimming removed 4 bases at V and 4 bases at J, with 15 bases between. The germline V gene encodes CDR1 KGHDR and CDR2 SFDVKD. This CDR3 has 15 amino acids.

This chain connects TRBV12-3 or TRBV12-4 to TRBJ2-5, with 9 bases fitting TRBD2. Germline trimming cut 3 bases from V and 4 bases from J; bases unmatched to any gene: 6. This CDR3 is 15 amino acids long. DNA of the CDR3: TGTGCCAGCAGTTTCTGGCTAGCGGGAAGAGAGACCCAGTACTTC. It is translated as CASSFWLAGRETQYF.

As regards this clonotype: One junction end disagrees with the germline gene, perhaps due to a read error. This chain connects TRBV4-2 to TRBJ2-1, with TRBD2 matching 7 bases. The CDR3 runs 16 residues. Germline CDR1 and CDR2: LGHNA and YNFKEQ. DNA for the CDR3: TGTGTCAGCAGCCAAGAAGGTTGGGCGGGAGCCGGCGAGCAGTTCTTC. Translated, it gives CVSSQEGWAGAGEQFF.